These 30 T cell receptor beta chains originate from one sample sequenced in a study of beta chain features in type 1 diabetes. Whole-study results and caveats: Shorter TCRB CDR3s, moderately but significantly so, marked every one of the four CD4+ subsets in Type 1 diabetes patients.

Expressed TCRB transcripts were sequenced after all isolated RNA was converted to cDNA. Sequencing was performed with immunoSEQ multiplex PCR; in TCRdb, only in-frame clones are kept and a portion is missing. Of 250,000 or so clones in the sample, roughly 22% were seen once. Their antigens are not known. Sequencing was carried out using naive CD4+ T cells from blood. The origin of the receptors is a woman in her thirties or forties with type 1 diabetes.

This clone was counted only a few times. The CDR3 sequence: CASSLDGNNEQFF. DNA of the CDR3: TGTGCCAGCAGCTTGGACGGGAACAATGAGCAGTTCTTC. This chain joins TRBV5-4 and TRBJ2-1; D might be TRBD2 (5 bases). V was trimmed by 0 bases and J by 5 bases, leaving 6 bases between them. CDR1 is SGHNT, CDR2 YYREEE, per germline (reference sequence). CDR3 length equals 13 residues. Supplemented by reference TRBV5-4 and TRBJ2-1, the full variable domain reads ETGVTQSPTHLIKTRGQQVTLRCSSQSGHNTVSWYQQALGQGPQFIFQYYREEENGRGNFPPRFSGLQFPNYSSELNVNALELDDSALYLCASSLDGNNEQFFGPGTRLTVL.

The chain employs TRBV28 and TRBJ2-3; D not resolved. CDR3 length equals 13 residues. The V and J ends lost 6 bases and 3 bases respectively, with 10 bases between them. CDR1 MDHEN and CDR2 SYDVKM come from the germline V gene. CDR3 loop: CASRPPLTDTQYF. The CDR3 DNA is TGTGCCAGCAGGCCTCCACTTACAGATACGCAGTATTTT.

V usage is TRBV7-8 and J usage is TRBJ2-2; TRBD1 is a possible D gene (6 bases). Germline values: CDR1 SGHVS, CDR2 FQNEAQ. The germline V and J ends were trimmed by 0 bases and 3 bases, with 14 bases remaining between them. The CDR3 spans 17 residues. The CDR3 sequence is CASSLAGYRVDTGELFF. Here the CDR3 DNA reads TGTGCCAGCAGCTTAGCGGGGTACAGGGTTGACACCGGGGAGCTGTTTTTT. The full variable domain, completed using reference TRBV7-8 and TRBJ2-2, is GAGVSQSPRYKVAKRGQDVALRCDPISGHVSLFWYQQALGQGPEFLTYFQNEAQLDKSGLPSDRFFAERPEGSVSTLKIQRTQQEDSAVYLCASSLAGYRVDTGELFFGEGSRLTVL.

The V call is TRBV28, the J call TRBJ2-3; 7 bases line up with TRBD2. CDR3 length equals 15 residues. CDR1 is MDHEN and CDR2 is SYDVKM in the germline V gene. The ends lost 6 bases at V and 3 bases at J; junction bases unmatched: 9. Here the CDR3 reads CASRPVGSGTDTQYF. The CDR3 nucleotides read TGTGCCAGCAGGCCTGTGGGTAGCGGGACAGATACGCAGTATTTT.

This clone has just a few counts. The rearrangement joins TRBV28 to TRBJ2-5; D perhaps matches TRBD1 (5 bases). The CDR3 totals 15 residues. Per germline, CDR1 MDHEN and CDR2 SYDVKM. V was shortened by 4 bases and J by 6 bases, with 18 bases between the two germline ends. The CDR3 here is CASSSPGPGLKTQYF. The CDR3 DNA reads TGTGCCAGCAGTTCCCCTGGGCCAGGGCTGAAGACCCAGTACTTC. Full variable domain (rest looked up from reference TRBV28 and TRBJ2-5): DVKVTQSSRYLVKRTGEKVFLECVQDMDHENMFWYRQDPGLGLRLIYFSYDVKMKEKGDIPEGYSVSREKKERFSLILESASTNQTSMYLCASSSPGPGLKTQYFGPGTRLLVL.

The J gene is TRBJ2-1, the V gene TRBV5-1, with 10 bases that match TRBD2. Germline CDR1 is SGHRS and CDR2 is YFSETQ. V was clipped by 0 bases and J by 4 bases; unmatched bases: 7. This CDR3 has 17 amino acids. The CDR3 region is CASSLGVAGGDYNEQFF. Here the CDR3 DNA reads TGCGCCAGCAGCTTGGGAGTAGCGGGGGGTGATTACAATGAGCAGTTCTTC.

The J gene is TRBJ1-5, the V gene TRBV15; tentatively, D is TRBD1 (6 bases). V gave up 1 base and J gave up 3 bases, with 7 bases separating them. CDR1 LNHNV and CDR2 YYDKDF come from the germline V gene (reference sequence). The CDR3 is 14 residues long. The CDR3 DNA reads as TGTGCCACCAGCAGAGGGACAGCCAATCAGCCCCAGCATTTT. Translated: CATSRGTANQPQHF. Using reference TRBV15 and TRBJ1-5 for the parts outside the CDR3, the full variable domain is DAMVIQNPRYQVTQFGKPVTLSCSQTLNHNVMYWYQQKSSQAPKLLFHYYDKDFNNEADTPDNFQSRRPNTSFCFLDIRSPGLGDTAMYLCATSRGTANQPQHFGDGTRLSIL.

This clone has just a few counts. This rearrangement joins TRBV7-9 to TRBJ1-1; the D gene is possibly TRBD1 (6 bases). Germline values: CDR1 SEHNR, CDR2 FQNEAQ (reference sequence). V was trimmed by 1 base and J by 1 base, leaving 7 bases between them. The CDR3 contains 14 residues. CDR3 sequence: CASSLGTENTEAFF. The CDR3 nucleotides read TGTGCCAGCAGCTTAGGGACAGAGAACACTGAAGCTTTCTTT.

V and J are TRBV4-3 and TRBJ2-1, with a weak D call TRBD2 (6 bases). Germline lookup yields CDR1 LGHNA and CDR2 YSLEER. This CDR3 comprises 15 residues. The V end was cut by 0 bases, the J end by 4 bases, with 10 bases between. The CDR3 here is CASSQEGRGYNEQFF. The CDR3 region has the DNA TGCGCCAGCAGCCAAGAAGGGCGGGGATACAATGAGCAGTTCTTC.

In its sample, this clone was seen a few times. This chain links TRBV7-9 with TRBJ2-1; D possibly corresponds to TRBD2 (6 bases). Germline assignment: CDR1 SEHNR and CDR2 FQNEAQ (reference sequence). With 2 bases removed from V and 10 bases from J, the gap between germline ends came to 6 bases. The CDR3 spans 11 residues. The CDR3 region is CASSLLAEQFF. CDR3 coding DNA: TGTGCCAGCAGCTTACTAGCGGAGCAGTTCTTC.

This clone turned up a few times. The rearrangement links TRBV10-3 to TRBJ2-5, with D perhaps TRBD2 (5 bases). The germline V gene encodes CDR1 ENHRY and CDR2 SYGVKD. Trimming took 6 bases from V and 2 from J, leaving 13 bases between them. There are 14 residues in the CDR3. This CDR3 is CAIRLGEGQETQYF. The CDR3 DNA reads as TGTGCCATCAGACTCGGGGAAGGTCAAGAGACCCAGTACTTC.

The chain couples TRBV5-1 to TRBJ1-5, with D unclear. Germline CDR1 and CDR2: SGHRS and YFSETQ. Trimming took off 0 bases at V and 4 bases at J, with 8 bases between the two ends. The CDR3 is 14 amino acids. In nucleotides, the CDR3 is TGCGCCAGCAGCTTGGACGGGAGGAATCAGCCCCAGCATTTT. Protein product: CASSLDGRNQPQHF.

This sequence joins TRBV7-9 and TRBJ2-2; the D gene is possibly TRBD1 (5 bases). This CDR3 is 13 amino acids long. V was clipped by 5 bases and J by 7 bases, with 11 bases between them. Germline CDR1 is SEHNR and CDR2 is FQNEAQ (reference sequence). The DNA for the CDR3 is TGTGCCAGCAGCCACCGGACACTCGGGGAGCTGTTTTTT. As protein: CASSHRTLGELFF.

This clone was recorded a few times. The chain is built from TRBV7-7 and TRBJ2-1; 8 bases map to TRBD1. V shed 5 bases, J shed 9 bases, and the junction held 6 bases outside the gene matches. This CDR3 has 13 residues. CDR1 is SSHAT and CDR2 is FNYEAQ in the germline V gene (reference sequence). The chain's CDR3 is CASSKQGAGEQFF. The CDR3, as DNA: TGTGCCAGCAGCAAGCAGGGGGCAGGTGAGCAGTTCTTC. The variable domain in full, with the rest retrieved from reference TRBV7-7 and TRBJ2-1, is GAGVSQSPRYKVTKRGQDVTLRCDPISSHATLYWYQQALGQGPEFLTYFNYEAQPDKSGLPSDRFSAERPEGSISTLTIQRTEQRDSAMYRCASSKQGAGEQFFGPGTRLTVL.

The chain recombines TRBV9 with TRBJ2-5; 7 nucleotides align to TRBD1. This CDR3 comprises 16 residues. From germline, CDR1 is SGDLS and CDR2 YYNGEE. Germline trimming cut 2 bases from V and 4 bases from J; bases unmatched to any gene: 11. In DNA, the CDR3 is TGTGCCAGCAGCGTCGACCCACAGGGGAGAGGAGAGACCCAGTACTTC. The encoded protein is CASSVDPQGRGETQYF.

This clone was seen only a few times. The rearrangement links TRBV6-5 to TRBJ2-7; 12 bases are shared with TRBD2. The CDR3 loop spans 15 amino acids. Germline values: CDR1 MNHEY, CDR2 SVGAGI. The trim removed 7 bases at V and 3 bases at J, leaving 7 bases unmatched. The CDR3 DNA follows: TGTGCCAGCAACCCGACTAGCGGGAGTGGCTACGAGCAGTACTTC. Protein product: CASNPTSGSGYEQYF.

Regarding this clone: The sample holds other DNA sequences that translate to the same CDR3. J is TRBJ2-7 and V is TRBV7-9, with unresolved D. V dropped 3 bases and J dropped 2 bases, with 2 bases sitting between them. Germline V lookup: CDR1 SEHNR, CDR2 FQNEAQ (reference sequence). This CDR3 is 11 amino acids long. In DNA form, the CDR3 reads TGTGCCAGCAGCTTTACCTACGAGCAGTACTTC. It codes for CASSFTYEQYF.

This CDR3 is CASSSSQGWEQFF. CDR3 in DNA: TGTGCCAGCAGCTCCTCACAGGGCTGGGAGCAGTTCTTC. V usage is TRBV7-2 and J usage is TRBJ2-1; TRBD1 is a possible D gene (6 bases). In germline, CDR1 is SGHTA, CDR2 FQGNSA. Between the trimmed V and J ends, which lost 4 bases and 10 bases, there was a span of 14 bases. This CDR3 spans 13 amino acids.

This clone has just a few counts. The chain employs TRBV29-1 and TRBJ2-3; D gene ambiguous. The CDR3 has 13 residues. Trimming left V 5 bases short and J 3 bases short, with 12 bases between. CDR1 is SQVTM, CDR2 ANQGSEA, per germline. This chain's CDR3 is CSVPLEVTDTQYF. In DNA, the CDR3 is TGCAGCGTTCCGCTAGAAGTTACAGATACGCAGTATTTT.

The chain recombines TRBV4-3 with TRBJ2-3; 10 bases line up with TRBD2. Germline lookup yields CDR1 LGHNA and CDR2 YSLEER. The CDR3 length is 18 residues. The junction had 12 bases not matched to a gene; V was cut back by 4 bases and J by 2 bases. The CDR3 protein is CASSPRHSGGTLTDTQYF. CDR3 in DNA: TGCGCCAGCAGCCCCCGGCATAGCGGGGGGACACTCACAGATACGCAGTATTTT.

This clone was detected only a few times. CDR3 protein: CASSERGGEQFF. CDR3 DNA sequence: TGTGCCAGCAGTGAAAGGGGCGGAGAGCAGTTCTTC. The chain has TRBV6-1 and TRBJ2-1, with D maybe TRBD1 (5 bases). The CDR3 has 12 amino acids. V lost 2 bases and J lost 10, with 9 bases in between. CDR1 and CDR2 (germline): MNHNS, SASEGT.

The chain uses TRBV5-1 and TRBJ2-7, with 8 bases lining up with TRBD1. The CDR3 sequence is 14 residues long. In germline, CDR1 is SGHRS, CDR2 YFSETQ. The ends lost 0 bases at V and 5 bases at J; junction bases unmatched: 4. The CDR3 DNA is TGCGCCAGCAGCTTGGTCAGGGGGCCGAACGAGCAGTACTTC. It is translated as CASSLVRGPNEQYF.

A single count supports this clone. The rearrangement links TRBV6-1 to TRBJ1-2, with no clear D. V lost 0 bases and J 0 bases, leaving 8 bases between the germline ends. The germline CDR1 and CDR2 sequences are MNHNS and SASEGT. CDR3 length: 15 amino acids. The CDR3 nucleotides are TGTGCCAGCAGTGAAGCCTGGGCCTCTAACTATGGCTACACCTTC. Translation: CASSEAWASNYGYTF.

This clone was counted between two and nine times. The V gene is TRBV2, the J gene TRBJ1-5, with D possibly being TRBD1 (5 bases). Germline assignment: CDR1 SNHLY and CDR2 FYNNEI. The CDR3 consists of 13 residues. With 8 bases removed from V and 5 bases from J, the gap between germline ends came to 13 bases. CDR3 nucleotides: TGTGCCAGCTGCCTCCTGGGGCATCAGCCCCAGCATTTT. This sequence encodes CASCLLGHQPQHF.

In its sample, this clone was seen a few times. The chain links TRBV6-5 to TRBJ2-5; 7 bases line up with TRBD2. Looked up from germline, CDR1 is MNHEY and CDR2 is SVGAGI. The CDR3 consists of 15 residues. V was clipped by 6 bases and J by 2 bases; unmatched bases: 9. CDR3 amino acids: CASSSGGEGQETQYF. The CDR3 DNA reads as TGTGCCAGCAGCTCTGGGGGGGAGGGACAAGAGACCCAGTACTTC.

The chain has TRBV27 and TRBJ2-3; the match to TRBD2 covers 11 bases. The CDR3 loop spans 12 amino acids. CDR1 is MNHEY and CDR2 is SMNVEV in the germline V gene (reference sequence). CDR3 nucleotides: TGTGCTAGCGGGAGGGGGTGGGATACGCAGTATTTT. Amino acids: CASGRGWDTQYF.

This clone was seen a handful of times. V is TRBV2 and J is TRBJ1-2; TRBD1 is a possible D gene (5 bases). Trimming took 7 bases from V and 8 from J, leaving 26 bases between them. The CDR3 extends over 16 amino acids. The germline gives CDR1 SNHLY, CDR2 FYNNEI. The CDR3 reads CASTSSTVPSKSGYTF. The DNA of the CDR3 is TGTGCCAGCACTTCTTCGACAGTGCCCTCTAAGTCCGGCTACACCTTC.

This sequence joins TRBV28 and TRBJ2-3; D perhaps matches TRBD1 (6 bases). With 5 bases removed from V and 0 bases from J, the gap between germline ends came to 15 bases. Germline CDR1 reads MDHEN; CDR2 reads SYDVKM. This CDR3 is built from 16 residues. The CDR3 nucleotides are TGTGCCAGCAGTGTCGGGACGGGACAAAGCACAGATACGCAGTATTTT. Protein product: CASSVGTGQSTDTQYF.

As for this clone: The sample contains more than one DNA sequence encoding this CDR3. The chain joins TRBV20-1 to TRBJ1-2; perhaps TRBD1 as D (6 bases). Germline V gene data show CDR1 as DFQATT and CDR2 as SNEGSKA (reference sequence). This CDR3 is built from 11 residues. The V end was cut by 5 bases, the J end by 8 bases, with 12 bases between. The CDR3 reads CSAATGSGYTF. As DNA, the CDR3 is TGCAGTGCTGCTACAGGGTCGGGCTACACCTTC.

The chain is built from TRBV9 and TRBJ2-7; 9 bases line up with TRBD1. J lost 2 bases, V lost 0 bases, and 3 bases had no gene match. Germline values: CDR1 SGDLS, CDR2 YYNGEE. The CDR3 is 15 residues long. The CDR3 nucleotides read TGTGCCAGCAGCGTAGGCGACAGGGGGGCCTACGAGCAGTACTTC. This sequence encodes CASSVGDRGAYEQYF.